The rows below give T cell receptor beta chains drawn from one sample of a study of T cells in Graves' hyperthyroidism and ophthalmopathy. TCRdb redid the calling of the multiplex PCR reads with MiXCR, one entry per CDR3 protein. Here the sample spans 500,000 or so distinct CDR3 sequences, 15% to 20% being singletons. Material: blood. These receptors all stem from a woman younger than 45 with Graves' ophthalmopathy. The conserved cysteine and the conserved F or W are not part of the CDR3 here. Only some rows state a clone size, as once, few, many or a class for expanded clones.

V,size,CDR3
TRBV4-1,.,ASSQDLGRVNTEAF
TRBV11-2,many,ASSLVGAFQETQY
TRBV18,.,ASSPWTGVEEEKLF
TRBV6-2/TRBV6-3,many,ASSSPLSGRAYNEQF
TRBV20-1,few,SARERESSGADTQY
TRBV4-3,many,ASSQETIPTYEQY
TRBV9,many,ASSVAPTGTYEQY
TRBV6-1,many,ASSWGTGIANEKLF
TRBV28,.,ASKTGLAGAVYEQY
TRBV6-1,many,ASSRDRVNTEAF
TRBV20-1,many,SASGQANTGELF
TRBV6-1,many,ASSQISGSSYNEQF
TRBV12-3/TRBV12-4,many,ASRSGTGENQPQH
TRBV30,.,AWSLGSLAF
TRBV7-9,many,ASSREPVEREQF
TRBV28,.,ASSFLEGDTYEQY
TRBV11-1,few,ASSLGLRSTGELF
TRBV20-1,many,SATSEGAGTQY
TRBV20-1,.,SAPRGSGSPGELF
TRBV30,.,AWRTVNEQY
TRBV5-5,.,ASSLTTSGRANRLDTQY
TRBV20-1,many,SAVSGTNIRDEQF
TRBV12-3/TRBV12-4,many,ASSQMTGTHSNQPQH
TRBV10-3,many,AIDPVGNNEKLF
TRBV7-3,few,ASSHTGGQFYEQY
TRBV28,many,ASSLLGTAYYEQY
TRBV5-1,many,ASSPKTGGPVSPLH
TRBV20-1,.,SAITPLTYTH
TRBV4-1,.,ASSQAPGTGDPPLH
TRBV19,many,ASSPGQGNTIY
TRBV28,many,ASRTPEGNQPQH
TRBV6-1,.,ASSKGGSSYNEQF
TRBV28,many,ASSLGPDQPQH
TRBV6-1,.,ASNRGTNTGELF
TRBV6-2/TRBV6-3,.,ASSFKVLNTEAF
TRBV12-3/TRBV12-4,once,ASSLEREAYYEQY
TRBV28,.,ASSLMGLHTDTQY
TRBV20-1,many,SARDKGSPLH
TRBV5-1,many,ASSLAAGGDTEAF
TRBV6-1,.,ASSYAAGTGQPQH
TRBV28,many,ASRFPGQTMNTEAF
TRBV7-9,.,ASSSERQGTYEQY